Below are 9 T cell receptor beta chains sequenced from a single sample in a study of cytotoxic CD8 clonotypes in ibrutinib-treated CLL. The data were produced by immunoSEQ multiplex PCR, yet TCRdb's version contains in-frame clones alone and is incomplete. The sample consists of roughly 150,000 clones, approximately 77% of them appearing once. Sequencing was performed on PBMCs, taken after 12 months of ibrutinib treatment. The receptors were gathered from a human donor with chronic lymphocytic leukemia.

J is TRBJ2-7 and V is TRBV10-3, with unresolved D. The V gene's germline CDR1 is ENHRY and CDR2 SYGVKD. Trimming left V 3 bases short and J 3 bases short, with 3 bases between. The CDR3 loop spans 11 amino acids. The CDR3 reads CAISELYEQYF. DNA of the CDR3: TGTGCCATCAGTGAACTCTACGAGCAGTACTTC.

The CDR3 here is CASQRGLQETQYF. DNA of the CDR3: TGTGCCAGTCAGAGGGGGCTCCAAGAGACCCAGTACTTC. The rearrangement joins TRBV2 to TRBJ2-5; 7 bases match TRBD1. This CDR3 contains 13 residues. Per the germline V gene, CDR1 is SNHLY and CDR2 is FYNNEI. V lost 9 bases and J lost 1; bases outside the gene matches: 5.

The V call is TRBV9, the J call TRBJ1-4; D is unresolved. Trimming stripped 0 bases from V and 0 bases from J, with 9 bases between. CDR1 is SGDLS and CDR2 is YYNGEE in the germline V gene. The CDR3 is 16 amino acids. The DNA for the CDR3 is TGTGCCAGCAGCGTAGGCGACACAACAACTAATGAAAAACTGTTTTTT. It codes for CASSVGDTTTNEKLFF.

Note on this clone: Other DNA sequences in the sample encode the same CDR3. The J gene is TRBJ2-1, the V gene TRBV9; unclear D gene. Trimming took 0 bases from V and 0 from J, leaving 7 bases between them. This CDR3 is 15 amino acids long. Germline CDR1 SGDLS, CDR2 YYNGEE. In nucleotides, the CDR3 is TGTGCCAGCAGCGTAGCGCCAAGCTCCTACAATGAGCAGTTCTTC. Protein sequence: CASSVAPSSYNEQFF.

This chain links TRBV4-1 with TRBJ2-1; D is undetermined. Germline V lookup: CDR1 MGHRA, CDR2 YSYEKL. V lost 4 bases and J 2 bases, leaving 15 bases between the germline ends. The CDR3 consists of 16 residues. The CDR3, as DNA: TGCGCCAGCAGCCTTCGGTTGGTGGGAACCTACAATGAGCAGTTCTTC. Encoded protein: CASSLRLVGTYNEQFF.

In nucleotides, the CDR3 is TGCGCCAGCAGCCCCCGACAGGGAGACGGGGCCTACGAGCAGTACTTC. This translates into CASSPRQGDGAYEQYF. The gene calls are TRBV5-1 and TRBJ2-7; 7 bases align to TRBD1. The junction had 12 bases not matched to a gene; V was cut back by 4 bases and J by 2 bases. The CDR3 spans 16 residues. Germline V gene lookup returns CDR1 SGHRS and CDR2 YFSETQ. Together with reference TRBV5-1 and TRBJ2-7, the CDR3 gives the full variable domain: KAGVTQTPRYLIKTRGQQVTLSCSPISGHRSVSWYQQTPGQGLQFLFEYFSETQRNKGNFPGRFSGRQFSNSRSEMNVSTLELGDSALYLCASSPRQGDGAYEQYFGPGTRLTVT.

V usage is TRBV5-1 and J usage is TRBJ2-1; TRBD1 matches 10 bases. Germline lookup yields CDR1 SGHRS and CDR2 YFSETQ. The CDR3 is made up of 14 amino acids. The ends lost 3 bases at V and 6 bases at J; junction bases unmatched: 3. The CDR3 bases are TGCGCCAGCAGCTCGGACAGGGGGGGCAATGAGCAGTTCTTC. Amino acids: CASSSDRGGNEQFF.

The chain uses TRBV19 and TRBJ2-1; TRBD1 might be the D (5 bases). The CDR3 covers 13 residues. Between the trimmed V and J ends, which lost 8 bases and 7 bases, there was a span of 15 bases. CDR1 is LNHDA and CDR2 is SQIVND in the germline V gene (reference sequence). CDR3 bases: TGTGCCAGTGCACCTCAGGGAAGAAATGAGCAGTTCTTC. Translating gives CASAPQGRNEQFF.

This clone was picked up one time. This sample also contains other DNA sequences that code for the same CDR3. The chain employs TRBV7-2 and TRBJ2-3; D may be TRBD1 or TRBD2 (6 bases each). V was pared by 6 bases and J by 6 bases, with 13 bases between. CDR1 is SGHTA and CDR2 is FQGNSA in the germline V gene. The CDR3 is made up of 13 amino acids. The CDR3 DNA is TGTGCCAGCAGTACAAGGAGGGGGGATACGCAGTATTTT. Encoded protein: CASSTRRGDTQYF.